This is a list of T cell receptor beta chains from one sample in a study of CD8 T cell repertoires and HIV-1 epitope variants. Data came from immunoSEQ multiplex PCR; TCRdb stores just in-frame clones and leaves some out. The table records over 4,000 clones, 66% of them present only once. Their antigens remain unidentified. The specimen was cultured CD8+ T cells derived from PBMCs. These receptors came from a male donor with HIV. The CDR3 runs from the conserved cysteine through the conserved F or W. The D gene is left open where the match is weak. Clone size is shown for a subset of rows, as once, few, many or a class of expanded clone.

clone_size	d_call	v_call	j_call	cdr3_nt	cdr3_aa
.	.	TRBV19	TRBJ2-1	TGTGCCAGTAGGGAGGTTCCCTCCTACAATGAGCAGTTCTTC	CASREVPSYNEQFF
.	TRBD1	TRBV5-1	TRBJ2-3	TGCGCCAGCAGCTCGGGACAGGGCACAGATACGCAGTATTTT	CASSSGQGTDTQYF
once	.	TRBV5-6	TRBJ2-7	TGTGCCAGCAGCTCCGGGACATTGAGCTCCTACGAGCAGTACTTC	CASSSGTLSSYEQYF
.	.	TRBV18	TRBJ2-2	TGTGCCAGCTCACCACCGTTACTTCGCACCGGGGAGCTGTTTTTT	CASSPPLLRTGELFF
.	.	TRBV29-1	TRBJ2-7	TGCAGCGTTGGCAGGGAAGCCGGCGAGCAGTACTTC	CSVGREAGEQYF
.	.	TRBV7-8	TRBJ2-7	TGTGCCAGCAGCTTAGTTGGGGGAGGCTACGAGCAGTACTTC	CASSLVGGGYEQYF
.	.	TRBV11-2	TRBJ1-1	TGTGCCAGCAGCTTAGATTGGCAGGGAAGGACTGAAGCTTTCTTT	CASSLDWQGRTEAFF
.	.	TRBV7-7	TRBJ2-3	TGTGCTAGCAGCTTGGAGGGGTCCACAGATACGCAGTATTTT	CASSLEGSTDTQYF
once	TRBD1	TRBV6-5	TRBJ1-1	TGTGCCAGCAGTTACGAGACAGGGGTCCTCACTGAAGCTTTCTTT	CASSYETGVLTEAFF
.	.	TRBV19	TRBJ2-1	TGTGCCAGTAGTCCCCGTGCAGGGTCCAACAATGAGCAGTTCTTC	CASSPRAGSNNEQFF
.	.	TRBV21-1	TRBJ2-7	TGTGCCAGCAGCCCTCGGGCTTCTGGCTACGAGCAGTACTTC	CASSPRASGYEQYF
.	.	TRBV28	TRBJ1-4	TGTGCCAGCAGTCATAATGAAAAACTGTTTTTT	CASSHNEKLFF
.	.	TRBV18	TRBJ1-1	TGTGCCAGCTCACCCTTCCGGGAAGGTGAAGCTTTCTTT	CASSPFREGEAFF
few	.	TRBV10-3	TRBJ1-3	TGTGCCATCAGTGAGTCACGGGACACTGGAAACACCATATATTTT	CAISESRDTGNTIYF
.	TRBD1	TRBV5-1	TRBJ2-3	TGCGCCAGCAGCGTGGACAGGGACCCTAGCACAGATACGCAGTATTTT	CASSVDRDPSTDTQYF
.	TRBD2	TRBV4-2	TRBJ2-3	TGTGCCAGCAGCGGGCTAGCGGAAACAGATACGCAGTATTTT	CASSGLAETDTQYF
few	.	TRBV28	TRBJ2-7	TGTGCCAGCAGTCGGACAGTATACGAGCAGTACTTC	CASSRTVYEQYF
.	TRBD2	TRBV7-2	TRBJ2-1	TGTGCCAGCAGCCAAGGACTAGCGGGGGGCCCTCCCTACAATGAGCAGTTCTTC	CASSQGLAGGPPYNEQFF
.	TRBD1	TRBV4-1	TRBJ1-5	TGCGCCAGCAGCCAAGATATAAGGGCGCAGGGGGTTCAGCCCCAGCATTTT	CASSQDIRAQGVQPQHF
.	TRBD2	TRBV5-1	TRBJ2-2	TGCGCCAGCAGCTTGGAGGGACTAATTAACACCGGGGAGCTGTTTTTT	CASSLEGLINTGELFF
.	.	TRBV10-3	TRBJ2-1	TGTGCCATCAGGAATAGGGAGAATGAGCAGTTCTTC	CAIRNRENEQFF
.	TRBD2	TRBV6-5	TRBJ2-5	TGTGCCAGCAGGCGGACTAGCGGGGAGGGTGAGACCCAGTACTTC	CASRRTSGEGETQYF
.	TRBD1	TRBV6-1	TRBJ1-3	TGTGCCGCCTTGACAGGGGCTGGAAACACCATATATTTT	CAALTGAGNTIYF
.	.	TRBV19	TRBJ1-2	TGTGCCAGTCGTCCCCGCGAAATTGACCCCCAGGGCCTTTGGTATGGCTACACCTTC	CASRPREIDPQGLWYGYTF
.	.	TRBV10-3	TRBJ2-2	TGTGCCATCAGTGAGTCGAAAGGGGTCCCTTCGGCCGGGGAGCTGTTTTTT	CAISESKGVPSAGELFF